The next 7 T cell receptor beta chains were all read from a single sample in a study of blood T cell repertoires in COVID-19. Sequencing was performed with immunoSEQ multiplex PCR; in TCRdb, only in-frame clones are kept and a portion is missing. The sample yields some 520,000 clones, about 88% seen once. The specimen sequenced was peripheral blood. These receptors came from a man aged 18 to 30 with COVID-19, enrolled during active disease.

The chain combines TRBV7-9 with TRBJ1-3; no clear D gene. V lost 0 bases and J lost 5, with 11 bases in between. Germline-derived CDR1 and CDR2 are SEHNR and FQNEAQ (reference sequence). This CDR3 spans 15 amino acids. The CDR3: CASSLAGAGRNTIYF. The CDR3 DNA follows: TGTGCCAGCAGCTTAGCGGGTGCAGGCCGAAACACCATATATTTT.

This clone was observed a single time. V is TRBV30 and J is TRBJ2-5, with TRBD2 matching 12 bases. The CDR3 consists of 15 residues. With 5 bases clipped from V and 4 bases from J, the junction kept 8 bases outside the gene matches. Germline loops: CDR1 GTSNPN, CDR2 SVGIG (reference sequence). CDR3 in DNA: TGTGCCTGGGCCCTAGCGGGAGGGCCCTCAGAGACCCAGTACTTC. Encoded protein: CAWALAGGPSETQYF. Drawing the rest from reference TRBV30 and TRBJ2-5, the complete variable domain is SQTIHQWPATLVQPVGSPLSLECTVEGTSNPNLYWYRQAAGRGLQLLFYSVGIGQISSEVPQNLSASRPQDRQFILSSKKLLLSDSGFYLCAWALAGGPSETQYFGPGTRLLVL.

The chain couples TRBV6-5 to TRBJ2-3; D remains unclear. V was pared by 6 bases and J by 1 base, with 11 bases between. CDR3 length: 14 amino acids. Germline V lookup: CDR1 MNHEY, CDR2 SVGAGI. The CDR3 protein is CASRTRLGTDTQYF. CDR3 DNA sequence: TGTGCCAGCAGGACGCGACTGGGCACAGATACGCAGTATTTT.

V and J are TRBV7-8 and TRBJ2-7; 7 nucleotides line up with TRBD2. This CDR3 comprises 15 residues. The ends lost 3 bases at V and 6 bases at J; junction bases unmatched: 11. Germline CDR1 is SGHVS and CDR2 is FQNEAQ. Here the CDR3 reads CASSLGRELRLEQYF. The CDR3 DNA reads as TGTGCCAGCAGCTTGGGGCGGGAGCTTAGACTCGAGCAGTACTTC.

The chain is built from TRBV28 and TRBJ1-2; D gene uncertain. The length of the CDR3 is 15 residues. Germline loops: CDR1 MDHEN, CDR2 SYDVKM. V dropped 3 bases and J dropped 5 bases, with 16 bases sitting between them. The CDR3 DNA sequence: TGTGCCAGCAGTTTGAATTTCGGGTCCGGTTATGGCTACACCTTC. This translates into CASSLNFGSGYGYTF.

This chain links TRBV19 with TRBJ2-7; D perhaps matches TRBD2 (6 bases). Germline V gene data show CDR1 as LNHDA and CDR2 as SQIVND (reference sequence). V was cut by 6 bases and J by 0 bases, with 12 bases left in between. The CDR3 sequence is 14 residues long. The CDR3 loop reads CASSVAVSSYEQYF. Written as DNA, the CDR3 is TGTGCCAGTAGCGTAGCGGTAAGCTCCTACGAGCAGTACTTC. Using reference TRBV19 and TRBJ2-7 for the parts outside the CDR3, the full variable domain is DGGITQSPKYLFRKEGQNVTLSCEQNLNHDAMYWYRQDPGQGLRLIYYSQIVNDFQKGDIAEGYSVSREKKESFPLTVTSAQKNPTAFYLCASSVAVSSYEQYFGPGTRLTVT.

This clone has only one observation. The chain uses TRBV2 and TRBJ1-5; 7 positions agree with TRBD1. CDR3 length: 14 amino acids. From germline, CDR1 is SNHLY and CDR2 FYNNEI. V was clipped by 7 bases and J by 6 bases; unmatched bases: 9. The CDR3 sequence: CASTGQVGRQPQHF. The CDR3 DNA sequence: TGTGCCAGCACTGGACAGGTGGGGCGTCAGCCCCAGCATTTT.